Detailed here is one T cell receptor delta chain. TCRdb attributes to this sequence the protein of a much larger clone, which differs from the DNA translation at residue 10; a read error is likely, and the protein displayed is translated from the DNA. Between the trimmed V and J ends, which lost 0 bases and 0 bases, there was a span of 14 bases. This CDR3 contains 19 residues. CDR1 is GEAIGNYY, CDR2 EKD, per germline. TCRdb re-processed the RT-PCR reads using CATT. The sample lists thousands of delta-chain clones, 9.8% occurring once. The data were taken from a study of gamma-delta T cells after stem cell transplantation.

The sequencing sample was made of gamma-delta T cells. This receptor was obtained from a human donor. It is not recorded whose cells these are; they may come from a transplant donor. The rearrangement joins TRDV2 to TRDJ3; D may be TRDD3 (5 bases). This CDR3 reads CACDTPGVTISWDTRQMFF. The DNA for the CDR3 is TGTGCCTGTGACACCCCGGGGGTTACAATCTCCTGGGACACCCGACAGATGTTTTTC.